This is a list of T cell receptor beta chains from one sample in a study of blood T cell repertoires in COVID-19. The assay was immunoSEQ multiplex PCR, and TCRdb's table has in-frame clones only and misses some. The data contain roughly 200,000 clones, over 80% of them singletons. Sequencing used peripheral blood. The receptors were gathered from a man aged 35 to 55 with acute or convalescent COVID-19. Each CDR3 is given with its conserved first and last residue. D genes are given only for firm matches. The listing skips clone size in some rows; elsewhere it reads once, few, many or a size class.

CDR3: CASSSGLAEVPSTTDTQYF
DNA: TGTGCCAGCAGCTCGGGACTAGCGGAAGTCCCCTCCACCACAGATACGCAGTATTTT
D: TRBD2
size: .
J: TRBJ2-3
V: TRBV5-4

CDR3: CASSSGLAVQGEQFF
DNA: TGTGCCAGCAGCTCAGGACTAGCGGTACAGGGTGAGCAGTTCTTC
D: TRBD2
size: once
J: TRBJ2-1
V: TRBV11-3

CDR3: CAAGTGDRVNQPQHF
DNA: TGTGCCGCGGGGACAGGGGATCGGGTAAATCAGCCCCAGCATTTT
D: TRBD1
size: .
J: TRBJ1-5
V: TRBV6-6

CDR3: CASSYQTPGETQYF
DNA: TGTGCCAGCAGTTACCAGACCCCGGGGGAGACCCAGTACTTC
D: .
size: .
J: TRBJ2-5
V: TRBV6-5

CDR3: CASSKGQGWSEAFF
DNA: TGTGCCAGTAGCAAAGGACAGGGGTGGTCTGAAGCTTTCTTT
D: TRBD1
size: .
J: TRBJ1-1
V: TRBV19

CDR3: CASSRFPGPGQTYEQYF
DNA: TGCGCCAGCAGTCGATTCCCCGGGCCGGGACAGACCTACGAGCAGTACTTC
D: TRBD1
size: .
J: TRBJ2-7
V: TRBV23-1

CDR3: CASSRIDRAGQPQHF
DNA: TGTGCCAGCAGTCGAATTGACAGGGCGGGGCAGCCCCAGCATTTT
D: TRBD1
size: .
J: TRBJ1-5
V: TRBV27

CDR3: CASSGLITGSDGYTF
DNA: TGTGCCAGCAGCGGGCTCATAACAGGTTCCGATGGCTACACCTTC
D: .
size: .
J: TRBJ1-2
V: TRBV9

CDR3: CASSLDRGYGYTF
DNA: TGTGCCAGCAGCCTAGACAGGGGTTATGGCTACACCTTC
D: TRBD1
size: .
J: TRBJ1-2
V: TRBV7-2

CDR3: CASSPNPTVQPQHF
DNA: TGTGCCAGTAGCCCGAACCCGACAGTCCAGCCCCAGCATTTT
D: .
size: .
J: TRBJ1-5
V: TRBV19

CDR3: CASSAAGGARETQYF
DNA: TGTGCCAGCAGTGCAGCGGGAGGGGCCAGAGAGACCCAGTACTTC
D: TRBD2
size: .
J: TRBJ2-5
V: TRBV27

CDR3: CASSHRGSGRWETQYF
DNA: TGTGCCAGCAGCCATCGGGGTAGCGGGAGATGGGAGACCCAGTACTTC
D: TRBD2
size: .
J: TRBJ2-5
V: TRBV5-5

CDR3: CASSSTGTTRGGGYTF
DNA: TGTGCCAGCAGCTCAACCGGGACAACTCGGGGCGGTGGCTACACCTTC
D: .
size: .
J: TRBJ1-2
V: TRBV7-9

CDR3: CASSEFSTGELFF
DNA: TGTGCCAGCAGTGAGTTTAGCACCGGGGAGCTGTTTTTT
D: .
size: .
J: TRBJ2-2
V: TRBV6-4

CDR3: CASGTGTATEAFF
DNA: TGTGCTAGTGGTACCGGGACAGCTACTGAAGCTTTCTTT
D: TRBD1
size: .
J: TRBJ1-1
V: TRBV12-5

CDR3: CASSQGDRGMSYNSPLHF
DNA: TGTGCCAGCAGCCAGGGGGACAGGGGAATGTCCTATAATTCACCCCTCCACTTT
D: TRBD1
size: .
J: TRBJ1-6
V: TRBV3-1/TRBV3-2